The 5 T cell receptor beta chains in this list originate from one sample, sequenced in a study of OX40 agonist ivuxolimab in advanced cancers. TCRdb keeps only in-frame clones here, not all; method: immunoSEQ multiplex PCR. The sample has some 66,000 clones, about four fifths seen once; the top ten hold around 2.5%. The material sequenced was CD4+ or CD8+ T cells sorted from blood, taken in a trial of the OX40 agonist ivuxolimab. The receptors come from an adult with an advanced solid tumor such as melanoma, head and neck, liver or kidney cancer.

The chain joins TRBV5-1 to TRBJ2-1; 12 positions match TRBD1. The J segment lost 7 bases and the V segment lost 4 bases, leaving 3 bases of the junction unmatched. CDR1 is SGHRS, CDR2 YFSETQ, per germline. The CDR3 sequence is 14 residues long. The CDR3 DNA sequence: TGCGCCAGCAGCCGGGACAGGGGGCGGAATGAGCAGTTCTTC. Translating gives CASSRDRGRNEQFF.

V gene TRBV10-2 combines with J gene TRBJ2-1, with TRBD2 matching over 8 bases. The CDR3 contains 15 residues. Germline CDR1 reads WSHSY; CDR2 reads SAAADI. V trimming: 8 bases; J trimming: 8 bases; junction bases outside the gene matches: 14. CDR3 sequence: CASATSREAVDEQFF. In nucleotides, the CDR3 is TGCGCCAGCGCGACTTCGCGGGAGGCGGTAGATGAGCAGTTCTTC.

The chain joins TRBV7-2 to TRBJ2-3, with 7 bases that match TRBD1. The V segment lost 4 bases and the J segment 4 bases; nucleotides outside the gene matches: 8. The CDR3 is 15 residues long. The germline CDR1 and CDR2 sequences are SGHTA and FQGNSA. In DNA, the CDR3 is TGTGCCAGCAGCTCTCGACAGGGACGAGCAGATACGCAGTATTTT. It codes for CASSSRQGRADTQYF.

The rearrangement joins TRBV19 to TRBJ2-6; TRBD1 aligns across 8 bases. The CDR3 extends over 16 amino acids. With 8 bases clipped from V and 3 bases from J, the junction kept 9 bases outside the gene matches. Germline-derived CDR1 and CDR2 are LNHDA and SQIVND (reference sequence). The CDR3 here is CASYPQGARGANVLTF. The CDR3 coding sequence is TGTGCCAGTTATCCTCAGGGGGCCCGTGGGGCCAACGTCCTGACTTTC.

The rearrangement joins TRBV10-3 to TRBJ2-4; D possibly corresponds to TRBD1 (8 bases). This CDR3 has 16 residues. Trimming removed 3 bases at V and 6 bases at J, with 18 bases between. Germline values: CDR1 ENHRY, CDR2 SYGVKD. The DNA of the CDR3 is TGTGCCATCAGTGAAGGGAGGGACAGGCGGGGAAACATTCAGTACTTC. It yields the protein CAISEGRDRRGNIQYF.